Presented here are 12 T cell receptor beta chains from one specimen sequenced in a study of shared clonotypes between healthy human individuals. Sequencing was performed with immunoSEQ multiplex PCR; in TCRdb, only in-frame clones are kept and a portion is missing. The sample comprises under 1,100,000 clones, about 84% of which are singletons, and roughly 0.62% rests with the top ten. The sequenced material came from memory CD4+ T cells from PBMCs. The subset is: CD45RA-negative fraction. The receptors stem from a young man in good health. Some clones in this sample may be carry-over from other donors' samples.

This sequence joins TRBV10-3 and TRBJ1-1; D is undetermined. The CDR3 runs 12 residues. From germline, CDR1 is ENHRY and CDR2 SYGVKD. Trimming removed 6 bases at V and 10 bases at J, with 15 bases between. The CDR3 spells CAIRGLGRPAFF. The CDR3 DNA reads TGTGCCATCAGGGGGTTGGGGAGGCCAGCTTTCTTT.

The CDR3 nucleotides read TGTGCCAGCAGCCCCGGGACAGGCACCGGGGAGCTGTTTTTT. This gives the protein CASSPGTGTGELFF. This chain uses TRBV7-9 with TRBJ2-2, with TRBD1 identical over 8 bases. Unmatched junction bases numbered 3, after V lost 5 bases and J lost 4 bases. In germline, CDR1 is SEHNR, CDR2 FQNEAQ (reference sequence). CDR3 size: 14 residues.

V gene TRBV28 combines with J gene TRBJ2-7, with 7 bases fitting TRBD2. Germline V lookup: CDR1 MDHEN, CDR2 SYDVKM. This CDR3 has 16 amino acids. Germline trimming cut 7 bases from V and 4 bases from J; bases unmatched to any gene: 16. CDR3 sequence reads: CASTTGGGTGGYEQYF. The CDR3 DNA is TGTGCCAGCACCACCGGGGGAGGAACGGGGGGATACGAGCAGTACTTC.

The V call is TRBV19, the J call TRBJ2-7; TRBD2 matches at 10 bases. The germline gives CDR1 LNHDA, CDR2 SQIVND (reference sequence). This CDR3 has 15 residues. J gave up 3 bases and V 9 bases, and 11 bases lay outside the gene matches. The CDR3 DNA follows: TGTGCCAGCGCTCTTAGCGGGAGGACCATCTACGAGCAGTACTTC. This encodes CASALSGRTIYEQYF.

This chain joins TRBV15 and TRBJ2-3; D is possibly TRBD1 (5 bases). V shed 0 bases and J shed 4 bases, with 11 bases lying between them. From germline, CDR1 is LNHNV and CDR2 YYDKDF (reference sequence). This CDR3 contains 15 residues. CDR3 nucleotide sequence: TGTGCCACCAGCAGAGATATGGACATTCCAGATACGCAGTATTTT. Amino acids: CATSRDMDIPDTQYF. The full variable domain, in which reference TRBV15 and TRBJ2-3 provide the parts outside the CDR3, is DAMVIQNPRYQVTQFGKPVTLSCSQTLNHNVMYWYQQKSSQAPKLLFHYYDKDFNNEADTPDNFQSRRPNTSFCFLDIRSPGLGDTAMYLCATSRDMDIPDTQYFGPGTRLTVL.

J is TRBJ2-5 and V is TRBV7-6, with TRBD2 matching 9 bases. The CDR3 length is 17 residues. Germline loops: CDR1 SGHVS, CDR2 FNYEAQ. V lost 5 bases to trimming and J lost 5 bases; unmatched junction nucleotides: 15. CDR3 in amino acids: CASSPLREAGGEETQYF. The CDR3 nucleotides are TGTGCCAGCAGCCCCCTCAGAGAAGCGGGAGGTGAGGAGACCCAGTACTTC.

This clone was seen only a few times. V is TRBV6-1 and J is TRBJ2-5, with 11 bases identical to TRBD2. The trim removed 1 base at V and 4 bases at J, leaving 8 bases unmatched. Germline-derived CDR1 and CDR2 are MNHNS and SASEGT. This CDR3 region has 17 residues. The CDR3 sequence: CASSEGVAGGYRETQYF. In nucleotides, the CDR3 is TGTGCCAGCAGTGAAGGGGTAGCGGGAGGGTACCGAGAGACCCAGTACTTC.

In nucleotides, the CDR3 is TGTGCCAGCAGTTGGAAGACAGCTCAGTACTTC. This sequence encodes CASSWKTAQYF. J is TRBJ2-7 and V is TRBV27, with D possibly matching TRBD1 (5 bases). Trimming took 4 bases from V and 10 from J, leaving 11 bases between them. CDR3 length equals 11 residues. The germline V gene has CDR1 MNHEY and CDR2 SMNVEV (reference sequence).

The rearrangement links TRBV5-1 to TRBJ1-2, with D hard to call. V lost 4 bases, J lost 6 bases, and 13 bases lay in between. The germline CDR1 and CDR2 sequences are SGHRS and YFSETQ. The CDR3 has 13 residues. The CDR3, as DNA: TGCGCCAGCAGCCCCGACGGAGCCAATGGCTACACCTTC. Protein: CASSPDGANGYTF.

This chain links TRBV5-1 with TRBJ1-2; unclear D gene. The CDR3 totals 12 residues. The germline V and J ends were trimmed by 4 bases and 2 bases, with 6 bases remaining between them. Per the germline V gene, CDR1 is SGHRS and CDR2 is YFSETQ. The DNA for the CDR3 is TGCGCCAGCAGCAGGGTAAACTATGGCTACACCTTC. It specifies CASSRVNYGYTF.

The rearrangement uses TRBV15 and TRBJ2-4, with D maybe TRBD2 (5 bases). CDR3 size: 16 residues. CDR1 is LNHNV and CDR2 is YYDKDF in the germline V gene (reference sequence). Trimming cost V 3 bases and J 0 bases, with 12 bases left between them. CDR3 DNA sequence: TGTGCCACCAGCAGGAGGGAGCAGATAGCCAAAAACATTCAGTACTTC. Residues: CATSRREQIAKNIQYF. Full variable domain (outside the CDR3, taken from reference TRBV15 and TRBJ2-4): DAMVIQNPRYQVTQFGKPVTLSCSQTLNHNVMYWYQQKSSQAPKLLFHYYDKDFNNEADTPDNFQSRRPNTSFCFLDIRSPGLGDTAMYLCATSRREQIAKNIQYFGAGTRLSVL.

The rearrangement uses TRBV7-6 and TRBJ1-5, with 7 bases matching TRBD1. V trimming: 0 bases; J trimming: 4 bases; junction bases outside the gene matches: 3. The CDR3 is made up of 15 amino acids. Germline V gene sequence: CDR1 SGHVS, CDR2 FNYEAQ. CDR3 DNA sequence: TGTGCCAGCAGCTTAGCTGCAGGGGGGAATCAGCCCCAGCATTTT. It is translated as CASSLAAGGNQPQHF.